The entry below gives a single T cell receptor beta chain sequence along with its context. The antigen is undetermined. Each sample yielded at least 7 million isolated PBMCs. This specimen comes from a study of blood T cells in healthy people across ages. Turning to the study itself: Capture via template switching afforded approximately one barcoded beta molecule per two T cells.

Whole-study findings and limits: A roughly linear fall in TCR beta diversity per million T cells was seen with increasing age. The unsorted PBMCs prevented any conclusive comparison of naive versus antigen-experienced cells.

A second PCR of roughly 7 to 11 cycles used a sample-barcoded 5' primer and a J-beta primer mix. TCRdb reanalysed the 5' RACE reads using MiXCR and keeps one entry per CDR3 protein. The table lists 1.8 million or so distinct CDR3 sequences, about two fifths of them singletons. The TCR originated in a human donor in good health. The specimen was blood.

The CDR3 here is CASSPMWTGLSTDTQYF. CDR3 DNA: TGTGCCAGCAGCCCAATGTGGACAGGGTTGAGTACAGATACGCAGTATTTT. The rearrangement links TRBV7-2 to TRBJ2-3; 8 nucleotides line up with TRBD1. The junction had 13 bases not matched to a gene; V was cut back by 5 bases and J by 3 bases. Germline V lookup: CDR1 SGHTA, CDR2 FQGNSA. This CDR3 contains 17 residues.